One and the same sample provided the 12 T cell receptor beta chains below, sequenced in a study of blood T cell repertoires in COVID-19. This table comes from immunoSEQ multiplex PCR, and its TCRdb copy is limited to in-frame clones, with some not included. The sample shows more than 200,000 clones, around 85% of them seen only once. The sample comprised peripheral blood. The receptors were gathered from an elderly man with acute or convalescent COVID-19.

The sample holds one count of this clone. V is TRBV5-1 and J is TRBJ2-6; possibly TRBD1 for D (5 bases). This CDR3 is built from 17 residues. CDR1 and CDR2 from the germline V gene are SGHRS and YFSETQ. Trimming stripped 2 bases from V and 3 bases from J, with 15 bases between. The CDR3, as DNA: TGCGCCAGCAGCTTCACCCAGGACACTCTTGGGGCCAACGTCCTGACTTTC. Protein sequence: CASSFTQDTLGANVLTF. The variable domain in full, with the rest retrieved from reference TRBV5-1 and TRBJ2-6, is KAGVTQTPRYLIKTRGQQVTLSCSPISGHRSVSWYQQTPGQGLQFLFEYFSETQRNKGNFPGRFSGRQFSNSRSEMNVSTLELGDSALYLCASSFTQDTLGANVLTFGAGSRLTVL.

The genes are TRBV5-1 and TRBJ2-1; 8 positions match TRBD2. The germline gives CDR1 SGHRS, CDR2 YFSETQ. The CDR3 extends over 16 amino acids. J lost 0 bases, V lost 4 bases, and 6 bases had no gene match. The CDR3 sequence: CASSLTSGSSYNEQFF. CDR3 nucleotides: TGCGCCAGCAGCCTAACCAGCGGGAGCTCCTACAATGAGCAGTTCTTC.

This clone showed up just once. V and J are TRBV11-3 and TRBJ2-3; TRBD2 agrees at 11 bases. V shed 5 bases, J shed 2 bases, and the junction held 9 bases outside the gene matches. This CDR3 region has 17 residues. CDR1 and CDR2 from the germline V gene are SGHNT and YENEEA. The CDR3: CASSPGLAALDTDTQYF. Here the CDR3 DNA reads TGTGCCAGCAGCCCGGGACTAGCGGCACTAGACACAGATACGCAGTATTTT.

Points on this clone: Other DNA sequences within the sample encode an identical CDR3. In DNA, the CDR3 is TGTGCCAGCAGTTACTCGAGAAATCAGCCCCAGCATTTT. This sequence encodes CASSYSRNQPQHF. The chain combines TRBV6-5 with TRBJ1-5; D is undetermined. Germline CDR1 reads MNHEY; CDR2 reads SVGAGI. This CDR3 is built from 13 residues. V lost 0 bases and J 4 bases, leaving 4 bases between the germline ends.

This clone appeared once. CDR3 DNA sequence: TGTGCCAGCAGTACTGTGAACTCCTACGAGCAGTACTTC. It codes for CASSTVNSYEQYF. This chain joins TRBV6-5 and TRBJ2-7; D gene ambiguous. This CDR3 contains 13 residues. Trimming removed 5 bases at V and 0 bases at J, with 8 bases between. Germline-derived CDR1 and CDR2 are MNHEY and SVGAGI.

The chain has TRBV5-6 and TRBJ1-2, with D perhaps TRBD1 (6 bases). V lost 4 bases, J lost 6 bases, and 13 bases lay in between. The CDR3 consists of 13 residues. The germline V gene has CDR1 SGHDT and CDR2 YYEEEE. The chain's CDR3 is CASSPWGGHGYTF. CDR3 DNA: TGTGCCAGCAGCCCCTGGGGGGGGCATGGCTACACCTTC.

The rearrangement uses TRBV10-3 and TRBJ2-3, with TRBD2 identical over 16 bases. The CDR3 runs 17 residues. J was trimmed by 5 bases and V by 5 bases; bases with no gene match: 7. CDR1 ENHRY and CDR2 SYGVKD come from the germline V gene. DNA of the CDR3: TGTGCCATCAGTCCCGGGACTAGCGGGGGGGCGGTAGATACGCAGTATTTT. Translated, it gives CAISPGTSGGAVDTQYF.

This chain joins TRBV12-3 or TRBV12-4 and TRBJ2-7; D unclear. This CDR3 has 13 amino acids. V lost 1 base to trimming and J lost 1 base, with 5 bases between them. This chain's CDR3 is CASSLGHSYEQYF. CDR3 DNA: TGTGCCAGCAGTTTAGGACATTCCTACGAGCAGTACTTC.

The V gene is TRBV6-5, the J gene TRBJ1-1, with D possibly TRBD1 on 6 matching bases. Trimming left V 3 bases short and J 6 bases short, with 11 bases between. Germline V gives CDR1 MNHEY, CDR2 SVGAGI. The CDR3 length is 13 residues. The CDR3 nucleotides are TGTGCCAGCAGTTATCAGGGGAAGGCTGAAGCTTTCTTT. It translates to CASSYQGKAEAFF.

This chain joins TRBV28 and TRBJ2-7, with TRBD2 matching 8 bases. The CDR3 has 15 residues. Germline V gene lookup returns CDR1 MDHEN and CDR2 SYDVKM. V was pared by 5 bases and J by 10 bases, with 16 bases of the junction left unmatched. CDR3 sequence: CASSRRGGGPLRQYF. The CDR3 coding sequence is TGTGCCAGCAGTCGCCGGGGCGGGGGGCCCTTACGCCAGTACTTC.

In its sample, this clone was seen once. The chain is built from TRBV12-5 and TRBJ2-5; maybe TRBD1 (5 bases). Germline CDR1 reads LGHNT; CDR2 reads FRNRAP. CDR3 length: 14 amino acids. The V end was cut by 6 bases, the J end by 2 bases, with 13 bases between. CDR3 nucleotide sequence: TGTGCTAGTGGCCCATGGACACGTCAAGAGACCCAGTACTTC. Its protein product is CASGPWTRQETQYF.

This clone was counted a single time. This sequence joins TRBV4-2 and TRBJ1-1; TRBD1 is a possible D gene (6 bases). Germline CDR1 LGHNA, CDR2 YNFKEQ. V was clipped by 1 base and J by 2 bases, with 17 bases between them. There are 17 residues in the CDR3. This chain's CDR3 is CASSQVGHREGNTEAFF. The CDR3 DNA reads TGTGCCAGCAGCCAAGTAGGGCACAGGGAGGGAAACACTGAAGCTTTCTTT.